This is a list of T cell receptor beta chains from one sample in a study of T-cell reconstitution after alpha-beta-depleted transplantation in children. Using its own MiXCR run on the PCR reads, TCRdb lists one record per CDR3 protein. The profile shows 500,000 or so distinct CDR3 sequences, roughly 33% of them singletons. The sequencing here drew on PBMCs from the stem cell graft donor, taken from the stem cell graft. All receptors come from a human donor who donated a stem cell graft to a child with aplastic anemia. CDR3s include the opening cysteine and the closing phenylalanine or tryptophan. The order of the fields is D gene, clone size, J gene, V gene, CDR3 DNA, CDR3 protein. A D gene is named only where the DNA matches it firmly. Part of the rows lack a size; the others show once, few, many or a class for expanded clones.

>TRBD2|.|TRBJ2-2|TRBV5-1
TGCGCCAGCAGCCCCGGGACAGGGGGACTAGCGGGATACACCGGGGAGCTGTTTTTT
CASSPGTGGLAGYTGELFF
>TRBD2|few|TRBJ2-1|TRBV20-1
TGCAGTGCTAGGGTAGCGGGAACAACCTACAATGAGCAGTTCTTC
CSARVAGTTYNEQFF
>.|.|TRBJ1-1|TRBV10-3
TGTGCCATCAGTGAGTCTACGGGAACTGAAGCTTTCTTT
CAISESTGTEAFF
>TRBD1|few|TRBJ2-1|TRBV5-1
TGCGCCAGCAGCTTGTTGGGACAGGGAGTTCCAAGTGAGCAGTTCTTC
CASSLLGQGVPSEQFF
>.|.|TRBJ1-4|TRBV19
TGTGCCAGTTCTCCCGGTTATGCTAATGAAAAACTGTTTTTT
CASSPGYANEKLFF
>.|few|TRBJ1-1|TRBV20-1
TGCAGTGCTCCGTTGAACACTGAAGCTTTCTTT
CSAPLNTEAFF
>.|few|TRBJ1-2|TRBV20-1
TGCAGTGCTAGGGCCGAGACAGACTATGGCTACACCTTC
CSARAETDYGYTF
>TRBD2|few|TRBJ2-7|TRBV25-1
TGTGCCAGCAGTCGAACCGGGACTAGCGGGGGAACCTACGAGCAGTACTTC
CASSRTGTSGGTYEQYF
>.|few|TRBJ2-3|TRBV24-1
TGTGCCACCAGTGCAAGGAGGATGGGGGGCACAGATACGCAGTATTTT
CATSARRMGGTDTQYF
>TRBD2|.|TRBJ2-7|TRBV20-1
TGCAGTGCGATCAAAAAGGCTCCTAGCGGGTACTACGAGCAGTACTTC
CSAIKKAPSGYYEQYF
>TRBD1|many|TRBJ2-3|TRBV20-1
TGCAGTGCTAGGCTCAGGACAGGGGTTACAGATACGCAGTATTTT
CSARLRTGVTDTQYF
>TRBD2|few|TRBJ2-1|TRBV6-2/TRBV6-3
TGTGCCAGCAGTTACTCGCGCGGGAGGCTGAGGAATGAGCAGTTCTTC
CASSYSRGRLRNEQFF
>.|many|TRBJ2-1|TRBV20-1
TGCAGTGCCCCTACGTCCTACAATGAGCAGTTCTTC
CSAPTSYNEQFF
>TRBD2|.|TRBJ2-1|TRBV27
TGTGCCAGCAGTCCGGGACTAACGTCAAATGAGCAGTTCTTC
CASSPGLTSNEQFF
>.|.|TRBJ2-2|TRBV20-1
TGCAGTGCTAGAGATCCTTCAGGGGACACCGGGGAGCTGTTTTTT
CSARDPSGDTGELFF
>.|few|TRBJ1-6|TRBV12-3/TRBV12-4
TGTGCCAGCAGCCTAGGGCACCCGTTAAATTCACCCCTCCACTTT
CASSLGHPLNSPLHF
>.|.|TRBJ2-7|TRBV19
TGTGCCAGTAGTATAAGGGCCCGGGCGAGCGGTTTTGTGTACGAGCAGTACTTC
CASSIRARASGFVYEQYF
>TRBD2|.|TRBJ2-3|TRBV11-2
TGTGCCAGCAGCCCGACGACTAGCGGGAGGGCCGGCGTAGATACGCAGTATTTT
CASSPTTSGRAGVDTQYF
>.|.|TRBJ2-1|TRBV5-6
TGTGCCAGCAGCTTGGGCCTAGCCAGTCCCTACCGGTTCTTC
CASSLGLASPYRFF
>.|few|TRBJ1-1|TRBV30
TGTGCCGGGTCATGGGGGCTGGCTGAAGCTTTCTTT
CAGSWGLAEAFF
>TRBD2|.|TRBJ2-1|TRBV12-3/TRBV12-4
TGTGCCAGCAGGCGGGAGAACTCCTACAATGAGCAGTTCTTC
CASRRENSYNEQFF
>TRBD1|many|TRBJ1-2|TRBV29-1
TGCAGCGCTCCCGGACAGGGAGGTGACTATGGCTACACCTTC
CSAPGQGGDYGYTF
>.|.|TRBJ2-7|TRBV18
TGTGCCAGCTCACCACCGGAACCCAGGGATAGCGAGCAGTACTTC
CASSPPEPRDSEQYF
>.|few|TRBJ2-1|TRBV7-9
TGTGCCAGCAGCTCCCGACCCATGAGCTCCTACAATGAGCAGTTCTTC
CASSSRPMSSYNEQFF
>.|few|TRBJ2-3|TRBV14
TGTGCCAGCAGCCAAGATGGCGGAAACACAGATACGCAGTATTTT
CASSQDGGNTDTQYF
>.|.|TRBJ2-1|TRBV6-1
TGTGCCAGCAGTGAAGATCTATACTCCTACAATGAGCAGTTCTTC
CASSEDLYSYNEQFF
>.|.|TRBJ2-5|TRBV20-1
TGCAGTGCTAGAGTGTCGGGAATCTCCCAAGAGACCCAGTACTTC
CSARVSGISQETQYF
>TRBD1|.|TRBJ2-1|TRBV4-2
TGTGCCAGCAGCCGGACCGGACAGGGACTCTACAATGAGCAGTTCTTC
CASSRTGQGLYNEQFF
>.|.|TRBJ2-1|TRBV20-1
TGCAGTGCAGCGGACAGAATGGCCCTCAATGAGCAGTTCTTC
CSAADRMALNEQFF
>TRBD1|few|TRBJ1-2|TRBV12-3/TRBV12-4
TGTGCCAGCAGGCCGACAGGGAACAGCTATGGCTACACCTTC
CASRPTGNSYGYTF
>.|many|TRBJ2-7|TRBV12-3/TRBV12-4
TGTGCCAGCAGTTTAGGACAGACCTACGAGCAGTACTTC
CASSLGQTYEQYF
>.|few|TRBJ2-5|TRBV29-1
TGCAGCGTTGAAGAGTACCAAGAGACCCAGTACTTC
CSVEEYQETQYF
>TRBD1|.|TRBJ2-3|TRBV5-1
TGCGCCAGCAGCTTCCGGGACAGGGATACGCAGTATTTT
CASSFRDRDTQYF
>.|.|TRBJ2-3|TRBV7-2
TGTGCCAGCAGCTTAGGGATCGATACGCAGTATTTT
CASSLGIDTQYF
>TRBD2|.|TRBJ2-1|TRBV6-4
TGTGCCAGCAGTCCTGGGACTAGCCCATATGAGCAGTTCTTC
CASSPGTSPYEQFF
>.|few|TRBJ1-3|TRBV7-2
TGTGCCAGCAGCTTAGCGCCTCGACAAGGAGGATACTCTGGAAACACCATATATTTT
CASSLAPRQGGYSGNTIYF
>.|.|TRBJ1-2|TRBV5-6
TGTGCCAGCAGTACTGTGGGGGCGCCTAACTATGGCTACACCTTC
CASSTVGAPNYGYTF
>.|.|TRBJ1-3|TRBV14
TGTGCCAGCAGCCACCCTAGTCCAGGGGCTTCCTTTTTCTCTGGAAACACCATATATTTT
CASSHPSPGASFFSGNTIYF
>.|.|TRBJ1-3|TRBV29-1
TGCAGCGTTGATTTTCGTGCGGAAAACACCATATATTTT
CSVDFRAENTIYF
>.|few|TRBJ1-4|TRBV9
TGTGCCAGCAGCTCTGGACCAGGTTTAAACGAAAAACTGTTTTTT
CASSSGPGLNEKLFF
>.|.|TRBJ1-5|TRBV27
TGTGCCAGCAGTTCCCACGATCAGCCCCAGCATTTT
CASSSHDQPQHF
>TRBD2|.|TRBJ2-6|TRBV9
TGTGCCAGCAGCCCTCGGGCGGGGGGCACCGGCTCTGGGGCCAACGTCCTGACTTTC
CASSPRAGGTGSGANVLTF
>.|.|TRBJ2-1|TRBV18
TGTGCCAGCTCACCACCGGGTCAGGCGGTTGAGCAGTTCTTC
CASSPPGQAVEQFF
>TRBD1|.|TRBJ1-6|TRBV6-1
TGTGCCAGCAGGGAACAGGGGGTCAAGTCACCCCTCCACTTT
CASREQGVKSPLHF
>TRBD2|many|TRBJ2-1|TRBV6-4
TGTGCCAGCAGCATTACTAGCGGGTCCTACAATGAGCAGTTCTTC
CASSITSGSYNEQFF
>TRBD1|few|TRBJ1-1|TRBV24-1
TGTGCCACCAGTGCCGCCGACAGGGAGAGCGCTGAAGCTTTCTTT
CATSAADRESAEAFF
>.|.|TRBJ2-3|TRBV6-5
TGTGCCAGCAGTCACCAGGGTCAAGTAGATACGCAGTATTTT
CASSHQGQVDTQYF
>TRBD1|few|TRBJ1-6|TRBV7-2
TGTGCCAGCAGCTCAACAGGGGGGATATCACCCCTCCACTTT
CASSSTGGISPLHF
>.|.|TRBJ2-3|TRBV3-1
TGTTCTACGGCGCGCGGCCTAAGCACAGATACGCAGTATTTT
CSTARGLSTDTQYF
>.|.|TRBJ1-6|TRBV30
TGTGCCTGGAGCTTAACAGGGCTAAATAATTCACCCCTCCACTTT
CAWSLTGLNNSPLHF
>TRBD2|.|TRBJ2-5|TRBV28
TGTGCCAGCAGTTCTATCCCCACGGGGCTAGCGGGAATGGGAGAGACCCAGTACTTC
CASSSIPTGLAGMGETQYF
>TRBD2|once|TRBJ2-1|TRBV9
TGTGCCAGCAGCGTAGGAGGGGGAGCGGGAGGAGAAGAGCAGTTCTTC
CASSVGGGAGGEEQFF
>.|.|TRBJ2-3|TRBV4-1
TGCGCCAGCAGCCACCAACAGGGCGATACGCAGTATTTT
CASSHQQGDTQYF